This T cell receptor beta chain was sequenced in a study of T-cell reconstitution after alpha-beta-depleted transplantation in children. The TCRbeta library incorporated unique molecular identifiers. TCRdb re-called the PCR reads with MiXCR, one entry per CDR3 protein. The table shows about 200,000 distinct CDR3 sequences, with roughly 8.3% occurring only once. The CDR3 runs 14 residues. Germline V gives CDR1 MNHNS, CDR2 SASEGT. V was shortened by 6 bases and J by 1 base, with 9 bases between the two germline ends. This clonotype showed up just a few times. The chain employs TRBV6-1 and TRBJ2-2; D unresolved. This clonotype originated in a male patient aged 2-15 years who had a stem cell transplant for acute myeloid leukemia, so the T cells may come from the graft donor. Sequenced here: PBMCs, mostly from graft donor cells, sampled 360 days after TCRalphabeta/CD19-depleted stem cell transplant. CDR3 coding DNA: TGTGCCAGCAGAGGTCGGCGGAACACCGGGGAGCTGTTTTTT. It encodes CASRGRRNTGELFF.